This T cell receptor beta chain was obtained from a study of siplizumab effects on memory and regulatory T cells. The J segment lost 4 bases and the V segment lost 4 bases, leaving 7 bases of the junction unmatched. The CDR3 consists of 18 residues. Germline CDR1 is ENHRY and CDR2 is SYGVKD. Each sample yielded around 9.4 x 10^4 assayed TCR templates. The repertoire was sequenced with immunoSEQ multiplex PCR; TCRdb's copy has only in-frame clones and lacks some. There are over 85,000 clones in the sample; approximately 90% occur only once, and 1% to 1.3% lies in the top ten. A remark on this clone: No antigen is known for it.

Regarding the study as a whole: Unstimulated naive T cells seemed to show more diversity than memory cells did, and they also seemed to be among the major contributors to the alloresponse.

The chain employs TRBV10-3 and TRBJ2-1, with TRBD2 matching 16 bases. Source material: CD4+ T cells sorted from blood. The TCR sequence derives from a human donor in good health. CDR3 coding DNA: TGTGCCATCAGTGCGGGACTAGCGGGAGGGCCCCGTTACAATGAGCAGTTCTTC. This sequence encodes CAISAGLAGGPRYNEQFF.